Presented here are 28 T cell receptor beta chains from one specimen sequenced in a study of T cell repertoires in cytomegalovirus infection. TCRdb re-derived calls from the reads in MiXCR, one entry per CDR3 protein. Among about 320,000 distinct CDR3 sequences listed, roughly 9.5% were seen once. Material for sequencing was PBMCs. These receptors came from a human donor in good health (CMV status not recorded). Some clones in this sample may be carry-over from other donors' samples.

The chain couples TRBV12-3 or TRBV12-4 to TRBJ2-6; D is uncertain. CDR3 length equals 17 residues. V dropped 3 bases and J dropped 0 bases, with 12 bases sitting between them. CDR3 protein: CASSLTGRSSGANVLTF. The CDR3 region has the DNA TGTGCCAGCAGTTTGACGGGCCGGAGCTCTGGGGCCAACGTCCTGACTTTC.

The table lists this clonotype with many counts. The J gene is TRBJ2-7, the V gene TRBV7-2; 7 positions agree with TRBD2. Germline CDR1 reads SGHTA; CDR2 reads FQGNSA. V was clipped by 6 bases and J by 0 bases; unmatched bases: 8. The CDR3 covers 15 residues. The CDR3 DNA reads TGTGCCAGCAGTTCCTCTAGCGGAAGCTCCTACGAGCAGTACTTC. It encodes CASSSSSGSSYEQYF.

The CDR3 sequence is CASSERGQGPPGNTIYF. CDR3 DNA sequence: TGTGCCAGCAGTGAACGCGGACAGGGGCCTCCTGGAAACACCATATATTTT. J is TRBJ1-3 and V is TRBV2; 9 bases fit TRBD1. Losses at the gene ends were 2 bases for V and 2 bases for J; bases not matched to a gene: 7. Germline V gives CDR1 SNHLY, CDR2 FYNNEI. There are 17 residues in the CDR3.

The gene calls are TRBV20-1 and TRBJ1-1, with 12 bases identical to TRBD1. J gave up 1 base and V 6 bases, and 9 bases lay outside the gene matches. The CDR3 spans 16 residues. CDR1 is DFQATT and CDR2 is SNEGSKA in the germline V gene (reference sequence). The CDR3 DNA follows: TGCAGTGCCACCCCCCGGGACAGGGGGCCGAACACTGAAGCTTTCTTT. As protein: CSATPRDRGPNTEAFF.

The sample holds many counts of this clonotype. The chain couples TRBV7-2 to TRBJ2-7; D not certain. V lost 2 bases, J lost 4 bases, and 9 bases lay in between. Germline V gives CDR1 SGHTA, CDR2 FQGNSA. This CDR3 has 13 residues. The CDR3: CASSLIQTYEQYF. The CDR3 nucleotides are TGTGCCAGCAGCTTAATACAGACTTACGAGCAGTACTTC.

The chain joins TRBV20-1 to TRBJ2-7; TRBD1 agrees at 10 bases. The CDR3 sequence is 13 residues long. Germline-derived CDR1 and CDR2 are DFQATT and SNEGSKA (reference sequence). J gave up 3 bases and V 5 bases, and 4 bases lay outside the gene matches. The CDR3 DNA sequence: TGCAGTGCTTGCGGGACAGGGGTCTACGAGCAGTACTTC. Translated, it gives CSACGTGVYEQYF.

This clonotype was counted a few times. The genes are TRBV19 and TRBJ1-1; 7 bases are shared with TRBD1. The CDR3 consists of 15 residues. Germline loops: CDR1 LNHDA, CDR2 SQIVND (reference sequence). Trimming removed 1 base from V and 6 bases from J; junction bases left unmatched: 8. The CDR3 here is CASSIVGDRDSEAFF. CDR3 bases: TGTGCCAGTAGTATAGTCGGAGACAGGGACTCTGAAGCTTTCTTT.

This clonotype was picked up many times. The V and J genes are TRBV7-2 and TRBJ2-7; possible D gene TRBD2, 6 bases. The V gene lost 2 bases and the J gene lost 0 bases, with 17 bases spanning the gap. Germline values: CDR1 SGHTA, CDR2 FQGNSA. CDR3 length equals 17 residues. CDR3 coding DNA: TGTGCCAGCAGCTTAATCGCCGGGCGGGGCCTCTCCTACGAGCAGTACTTC. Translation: CASSLIAGRGLSYEQYF.

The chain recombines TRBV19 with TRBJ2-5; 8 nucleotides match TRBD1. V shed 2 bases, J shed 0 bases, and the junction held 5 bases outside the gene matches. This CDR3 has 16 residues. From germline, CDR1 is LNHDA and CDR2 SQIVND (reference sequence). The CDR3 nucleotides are TGTGCCAGTAGTATAACAACAGGGGGTAACCAAGAGACCCAGTACTTC. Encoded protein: CASSITTGGNQETQYF.

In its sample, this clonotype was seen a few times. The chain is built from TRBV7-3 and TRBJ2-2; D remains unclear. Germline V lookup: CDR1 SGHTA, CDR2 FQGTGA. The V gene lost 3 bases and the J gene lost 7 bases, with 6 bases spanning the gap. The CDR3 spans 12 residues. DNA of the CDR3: TGTGCCAGCAGCTTCGGTGGCGGGGAGCTGTTTTTT. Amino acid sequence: CASSFGGGELFF.

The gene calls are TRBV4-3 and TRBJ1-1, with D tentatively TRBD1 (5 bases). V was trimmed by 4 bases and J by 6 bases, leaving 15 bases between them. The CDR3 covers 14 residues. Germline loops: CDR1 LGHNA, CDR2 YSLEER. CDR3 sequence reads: CASSRAGGGSEAFF. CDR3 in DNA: TGCGCCAGCAGCCGCGCCGGGGGGGGTTCTGAAGCTTTCTTT.

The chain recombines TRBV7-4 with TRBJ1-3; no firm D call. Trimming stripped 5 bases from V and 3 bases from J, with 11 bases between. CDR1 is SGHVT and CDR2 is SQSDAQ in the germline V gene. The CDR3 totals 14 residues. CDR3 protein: CASSPPPDGNTIYF. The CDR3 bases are TGTGCCAGCAGCCCACCTCCGGATGGAAACACCATATATTTT.

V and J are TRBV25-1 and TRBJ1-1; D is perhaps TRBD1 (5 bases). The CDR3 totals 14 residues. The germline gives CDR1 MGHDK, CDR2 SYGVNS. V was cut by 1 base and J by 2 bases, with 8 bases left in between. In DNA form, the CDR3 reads TGTGCCAGCAGTGAATTGGGGGTAAACACTGAAGCTTTCTTT. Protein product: CASSELGVNTEAFF.

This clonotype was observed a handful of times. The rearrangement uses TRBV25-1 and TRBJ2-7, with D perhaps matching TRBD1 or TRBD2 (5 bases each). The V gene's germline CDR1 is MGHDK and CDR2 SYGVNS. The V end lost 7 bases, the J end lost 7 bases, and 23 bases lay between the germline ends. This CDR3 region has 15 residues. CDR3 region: CASTLSGTGRGEQYF. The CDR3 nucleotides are TGTGCCAGCACTCTCTCCGGGACGGGACGAGGAGAGCAGTACTTC.

The CDR3, as DNA: TGTGCCAGCAGCTTAGGGGTCTACTATGGCTACACCTTC. Protein product: CASSLGVYYGYTF. The rearrangement links TRBV7-9 to TRBJ1-2; D ambiguous. Germline CDR1 and CDR2: SEHNR and FQNEAQ (reference sequence). CDR3 size: 13 residues. Between the trimmed V and J ends, which lost 1 base and 3 bases, there was a span of 6 bases.

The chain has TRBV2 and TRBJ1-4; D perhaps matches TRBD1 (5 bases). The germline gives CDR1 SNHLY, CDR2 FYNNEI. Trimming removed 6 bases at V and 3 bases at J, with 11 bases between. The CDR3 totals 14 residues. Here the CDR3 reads CASSRQNSNEKLFF. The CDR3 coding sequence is TGTGCCAGCAGCCGACAGAACTCTAATGAAAAACTGTTTTTT.

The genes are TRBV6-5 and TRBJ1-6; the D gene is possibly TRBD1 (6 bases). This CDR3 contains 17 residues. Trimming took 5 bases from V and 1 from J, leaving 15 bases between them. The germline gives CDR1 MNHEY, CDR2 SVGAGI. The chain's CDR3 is CASSHRQVLSYNSPLHF. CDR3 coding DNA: TGTGCCAGCAGTCACCGACAGGTTTTGTCCTATAATTCACCCCTCCACTTT.

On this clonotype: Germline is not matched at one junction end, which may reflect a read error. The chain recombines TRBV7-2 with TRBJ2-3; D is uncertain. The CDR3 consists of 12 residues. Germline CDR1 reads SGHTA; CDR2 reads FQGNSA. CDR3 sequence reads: CASSLVTDTRYF. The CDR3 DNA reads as TGTGCCAGCAGCTTAGTTACAGATACGCGGTATTTT.

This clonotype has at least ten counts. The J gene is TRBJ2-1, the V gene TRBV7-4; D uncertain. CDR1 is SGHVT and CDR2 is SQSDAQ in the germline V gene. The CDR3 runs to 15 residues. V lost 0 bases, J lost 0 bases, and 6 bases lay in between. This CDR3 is CASSLARSSYNEQFF. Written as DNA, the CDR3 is TGTGCCAGCAGCTTAGCGCGGAGCTCCTACAATGAGCAGTTCTTC.

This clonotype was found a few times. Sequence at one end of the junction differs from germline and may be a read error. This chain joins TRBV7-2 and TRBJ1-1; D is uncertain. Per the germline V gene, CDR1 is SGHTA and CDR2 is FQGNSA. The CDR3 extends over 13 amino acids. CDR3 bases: TGTGCCAGCAGCCTAGCTGGTAGGGATGAAGCTTTCTTT. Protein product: CASSLAGRDEAFF.

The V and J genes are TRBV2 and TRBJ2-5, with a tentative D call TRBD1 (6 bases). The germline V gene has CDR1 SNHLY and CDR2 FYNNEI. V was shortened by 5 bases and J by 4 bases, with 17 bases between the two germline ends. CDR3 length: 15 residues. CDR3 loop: CASSPGTRGGETQYF. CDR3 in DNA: TGTGCCAGCAGTCCCGGGACCCGAGGGGGAGAGACCCAGTACTTC.

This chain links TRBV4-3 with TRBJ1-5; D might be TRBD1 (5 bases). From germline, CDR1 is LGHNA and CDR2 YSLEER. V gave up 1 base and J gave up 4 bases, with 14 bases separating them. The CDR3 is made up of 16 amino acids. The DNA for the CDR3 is TGCGCCAGCAGCCAAGGAACCGGGACGGTGAATCAGCCCCAGCATTTT. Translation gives CASSQGTGTVNQPQHF.

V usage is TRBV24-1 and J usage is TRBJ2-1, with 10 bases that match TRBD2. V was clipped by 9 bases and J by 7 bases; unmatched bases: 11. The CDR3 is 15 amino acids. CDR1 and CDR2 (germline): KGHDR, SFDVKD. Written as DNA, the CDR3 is TGTGCCACCGCGACCGGTTCAGCGGGAGGGAATGAGCAGTTCTTC. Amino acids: CATATGSAGGNEQFF.

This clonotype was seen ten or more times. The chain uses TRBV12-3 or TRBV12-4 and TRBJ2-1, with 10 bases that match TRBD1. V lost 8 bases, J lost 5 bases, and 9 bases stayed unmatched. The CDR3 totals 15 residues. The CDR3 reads CASGSRDRGNNEQFF. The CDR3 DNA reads TGTGCCAGCGGATCCCGGGACAGGGGCAACAATGAGCAGTTCTTC.

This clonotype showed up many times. The DNA for the CDR3 is TGTGCCAGCAGCTTAGCCCTCGGCAACACAGATACGCAGTATTTT. Translation gives CASSLALGNTDTQYF. V gene TRBV7-6 combines with J gene TRBJ2-3; D gene ambiguous. The CDR3 is 15 amino acids. From germline, CDR1 is SGHVS and CDR2 FNYEAQ. V lost 0 bases and J lost 2, with 9 bases in between.

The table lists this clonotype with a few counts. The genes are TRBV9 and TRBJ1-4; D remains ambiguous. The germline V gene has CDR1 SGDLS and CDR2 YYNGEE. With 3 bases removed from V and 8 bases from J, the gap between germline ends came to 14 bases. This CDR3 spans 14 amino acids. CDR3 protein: CASSAEGYEEKLFF. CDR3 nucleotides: TGTGCCAGCAGCGCCGAGGGCTACGAAGAAAAACTGTTTTTT.

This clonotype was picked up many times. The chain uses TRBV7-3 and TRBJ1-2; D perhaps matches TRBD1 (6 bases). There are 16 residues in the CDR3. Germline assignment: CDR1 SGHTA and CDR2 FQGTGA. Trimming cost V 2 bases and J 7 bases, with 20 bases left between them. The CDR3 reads CASSLEVSGGGVGYTF. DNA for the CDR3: TGTGCCAGCAGCTTAGAGGTTTCCGGGGGCGGCGTTGGCTACACCTTC.

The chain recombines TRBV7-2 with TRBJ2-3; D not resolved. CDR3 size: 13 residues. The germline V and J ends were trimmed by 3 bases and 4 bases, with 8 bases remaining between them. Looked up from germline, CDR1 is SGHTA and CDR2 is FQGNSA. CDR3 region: CASSFSDADTQYF. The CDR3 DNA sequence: TGTGCCAGCAGCTTCTCCGACGCAGATACGCAGTATTTT.